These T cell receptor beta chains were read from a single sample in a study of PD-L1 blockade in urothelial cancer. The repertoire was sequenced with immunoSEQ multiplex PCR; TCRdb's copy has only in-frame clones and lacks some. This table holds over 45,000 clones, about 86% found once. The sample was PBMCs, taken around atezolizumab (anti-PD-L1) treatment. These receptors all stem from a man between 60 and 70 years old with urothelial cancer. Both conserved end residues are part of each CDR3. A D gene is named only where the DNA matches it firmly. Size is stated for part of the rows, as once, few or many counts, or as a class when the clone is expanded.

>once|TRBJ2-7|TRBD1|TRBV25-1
CASSEPGTGIREQYF
TGTGCCAGCAGTGAACCCGGGACAGGGATTCGCGAGCAGTACTTC
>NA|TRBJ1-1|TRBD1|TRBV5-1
CASSLIQGDKTEAFF
TGCGCCAGCAGCTTGATACAGGGGGATAAAACTGAAGCTTTCTTT
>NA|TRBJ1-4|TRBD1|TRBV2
CASSYDQGATNEKLFF
TGTGCCAGCAGTTACGACCAGGGGGCAACTAATGAAAAACTGTTTTTT
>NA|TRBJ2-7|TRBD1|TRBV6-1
CASSEVVGQGANEQYF
TGTGCCAGCAGTGAAGTTGTCGGACAGGGGGCGAACGAGCAGTACTTC
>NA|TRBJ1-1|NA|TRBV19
CASSALQQGVAEAFF
TGTGCCAGTAGTGCCCTACAACAGGGAGTGGCTGAAGCTTTCTTT
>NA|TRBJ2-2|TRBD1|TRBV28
CASSLQTGRTGELFF
TGTGCCAGCAGTTTGCAGACAGGGCGAACCGGGGAGCTGTTTTTT
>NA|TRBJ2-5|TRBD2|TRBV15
CATSRVRGSIRTSGFQETQYF
TGTGCCACCAGCAGAGTTCGTGGGTCAATAAGGACTAGCGGATTCCAAGAGACCCAGTACTTC
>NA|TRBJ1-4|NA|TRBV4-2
CASSQGWGGVKEKLFF
TGTGCCAGCAGCCAAGGGTGGGGGGGCGTTAAAGAAAAACTGTTTTTT
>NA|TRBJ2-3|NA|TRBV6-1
CASSEQSGSTDTQYF
TGTGCCAGCAGTGAACAGTCAGGCAGCACAGATACGCAGTATTTT
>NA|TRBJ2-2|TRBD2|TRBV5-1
CASGAGGTPGELFF
TGCGCCAGCGGAGCGGGGGGAACCCCCGGGGAGCTGTTTTTT
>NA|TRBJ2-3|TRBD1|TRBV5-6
CASSSGQGASTDTQYF
TGTGCCAGCAGCTCGGGCCAGGGGGCTAGCACAGATACGCAGTATTTT
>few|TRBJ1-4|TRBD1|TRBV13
CASSTRTGVREKLFF
TGTGCCAGCAGCACAAGGACAGGAGTTAGGGAAAAACTGTTTTTT
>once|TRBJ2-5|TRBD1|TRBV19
CASSHRAPGQRVWTQYF
TGTGCCAGTAGCCATCGAGCCCCGGGACAGAGGGTTTGGACCCAGTACTTC
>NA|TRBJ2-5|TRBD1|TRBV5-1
CASSLGYGDRDQETQYF
TGCGCCAGCAGCTTGGGGTATGGGGACAGGGACCAAGAGACCCAGTACTTC
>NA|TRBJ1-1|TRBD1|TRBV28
CASSSPSGQGNTEAFF
TGTGCCAGCAGTTCCCCTAGCGGACAGGGGAACACTGAAGCTTTCTTT
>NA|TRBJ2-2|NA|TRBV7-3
CASSIVVANTGELFF
TGTGCCAGCTCTATAGTAGTCGCGAACACCGGGGAGCTGTTTTTT
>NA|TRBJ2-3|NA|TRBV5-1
CASSLLTPDISTDTQYF
TGCGCCAGCAGCTTGCTAACGCCAGACATTAGCACAGATACGCAGTATTTT